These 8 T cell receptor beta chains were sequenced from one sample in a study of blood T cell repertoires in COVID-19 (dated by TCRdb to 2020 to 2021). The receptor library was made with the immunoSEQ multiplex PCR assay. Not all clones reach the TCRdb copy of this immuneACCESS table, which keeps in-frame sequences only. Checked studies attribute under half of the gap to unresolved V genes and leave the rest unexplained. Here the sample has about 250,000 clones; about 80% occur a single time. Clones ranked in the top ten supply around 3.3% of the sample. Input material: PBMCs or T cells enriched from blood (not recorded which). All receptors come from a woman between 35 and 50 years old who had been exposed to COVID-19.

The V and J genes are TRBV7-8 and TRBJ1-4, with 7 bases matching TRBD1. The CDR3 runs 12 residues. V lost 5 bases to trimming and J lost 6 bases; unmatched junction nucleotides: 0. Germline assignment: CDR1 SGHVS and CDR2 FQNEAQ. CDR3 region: CASSGTDEKLFF. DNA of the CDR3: TGTGCCAGCAGCGGGACAGATGAAAAACTGTTTTTT.

The CDR3 region is CAWRYGTGNYGYTF. In DNA form, the CDR3 reads TGTGCCTGGAGATATGGGACAGGGAACTATGGCTACACCTTC. The gene calls are TRBV30 and TRBJ1-2; 9 nucleotides line up with TRBD1. The germline V gene has CDR1 GTSNPN and CDR2 SVGIG (reference sequence). The CDR3 length is 14 residues. Germline trimming cut 3 bases from V and 2 bases from J; bases unmatched to any gene: 4.

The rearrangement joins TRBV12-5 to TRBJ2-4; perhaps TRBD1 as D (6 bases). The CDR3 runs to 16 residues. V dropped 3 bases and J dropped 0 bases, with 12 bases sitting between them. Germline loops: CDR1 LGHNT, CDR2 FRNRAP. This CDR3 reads CASGLGEGVAKNIQYF. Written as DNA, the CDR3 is TGTGCTAGTGGTTTAGGTGAGGGGGTAGCCAAAAACATTCAGTACTTC. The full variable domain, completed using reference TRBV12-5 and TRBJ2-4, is DARVTQTPRHKVTEMGQEVTMRCQPILGHNTVFWYRQTMMQGLELLAYFRNRAPLDDSGMPKDRFSAEMPDATLATLKIQPSEPRDSAVYFCASGLGEGVAKNIQYFGAGTRLSVL.

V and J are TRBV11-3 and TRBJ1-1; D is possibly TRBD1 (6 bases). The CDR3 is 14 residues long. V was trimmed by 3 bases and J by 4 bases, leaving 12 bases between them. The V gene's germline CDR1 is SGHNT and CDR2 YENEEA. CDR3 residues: CASSFGGASTEAFF. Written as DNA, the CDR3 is TGTGCCAGCAGCTTCGGGGGGGCCAGCACTGAAGCTTTCTTT.

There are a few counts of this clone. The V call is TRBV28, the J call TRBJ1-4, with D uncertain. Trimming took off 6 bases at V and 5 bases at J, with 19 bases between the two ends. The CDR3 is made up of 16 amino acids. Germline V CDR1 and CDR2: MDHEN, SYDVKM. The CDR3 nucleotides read TGTGCCAGCAGCCTCCAGCAGTTCTGGAGGAATGAAAAACTGTTTTTT. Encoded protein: CASSLQQFWRNEKLFF. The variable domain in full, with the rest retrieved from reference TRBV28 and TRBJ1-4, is DVKVTQSSRYLVKRTGEKVFLECVQDMDHENMFWYRQDPGLGLRLIYFSYDVKMKEKGDIPEGYSVSREKKERFSLILESASTNQTSMYLCASSLQQFWRNEKLFFGSGTQLSVL.

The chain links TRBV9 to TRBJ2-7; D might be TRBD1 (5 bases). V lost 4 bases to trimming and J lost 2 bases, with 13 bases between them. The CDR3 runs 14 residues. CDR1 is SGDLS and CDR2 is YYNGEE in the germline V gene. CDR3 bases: TGTGCCAGCAGCCCCCAGGGAAAGACCTACGAGCAGTACTTC. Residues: CASSPQGKTYEQYF. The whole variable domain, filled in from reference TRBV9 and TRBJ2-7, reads DSGVTQTPKHLITATGQRVTLRCSPRSGDLSVYWYQQSLDQGLQFLIQYYNGEERAKGNILERFSAQQFPDLHSELNLSSLELGDSALYFCASSPQGKTYEQYFGPGTRLTVT.

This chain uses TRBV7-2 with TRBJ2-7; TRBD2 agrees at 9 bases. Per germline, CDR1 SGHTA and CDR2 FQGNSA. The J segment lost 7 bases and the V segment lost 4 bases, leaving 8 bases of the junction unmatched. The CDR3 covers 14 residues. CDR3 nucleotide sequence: TGTGCCAGCAGCTCTAGCGGGGCGGCGGGGGAGCAGTACTTC. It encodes CASSSSGAAGEQYF.

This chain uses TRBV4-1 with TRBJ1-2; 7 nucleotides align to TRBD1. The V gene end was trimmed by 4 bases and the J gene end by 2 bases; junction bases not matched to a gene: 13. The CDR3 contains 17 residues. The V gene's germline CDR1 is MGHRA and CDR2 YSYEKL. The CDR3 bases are TGCGCCAGCAGCCCTTCAGGGACAGATTCCTCCAACTATGGCTACACCTTC. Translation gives CASSPSGTDSSNYGYTF.